The clone carrying this TCR beta chain occurred a few times. No antigen is known for it. This sample was taken from a study of blood T cells in healthy people across ages. This CDR3 comprises 15 residues. The ends lost 4 bases at V and 3 bases at J; junction bases unmatched: 6. Germline-derived CDR1 and CDR2 are MGHRA and YSYEKL. Whole-study results and caveats: Measured against age, TCR beta diversity per million T cells decreased in a roughly linear manner. Samples with more naive T cells showed higher observed beta diversity.

A J-beta primer mix and a sample-barcoded 5' primer were used in a second PCR of roughly 7 to 12 cycles. TCRdb re-called the 5' RACE reads with MiXCR, one entry per CDR3 protein. Of about 1.7 million distinct CDR3 sequences listed, 28% are singletons. Source material: blood. The sequence came from a woman in her 30s in good health. This chain joins TRBV4-1 and TRBJ1-5; 7 bases agree with TRBD1. CDR3 amino acids: CASSPRDSHNQPQHF. CDR3 sequence (DNA): TGCGCCAGCAGCCCCCGGGACAGCCACAATCAGCCCCAGCATTTT.